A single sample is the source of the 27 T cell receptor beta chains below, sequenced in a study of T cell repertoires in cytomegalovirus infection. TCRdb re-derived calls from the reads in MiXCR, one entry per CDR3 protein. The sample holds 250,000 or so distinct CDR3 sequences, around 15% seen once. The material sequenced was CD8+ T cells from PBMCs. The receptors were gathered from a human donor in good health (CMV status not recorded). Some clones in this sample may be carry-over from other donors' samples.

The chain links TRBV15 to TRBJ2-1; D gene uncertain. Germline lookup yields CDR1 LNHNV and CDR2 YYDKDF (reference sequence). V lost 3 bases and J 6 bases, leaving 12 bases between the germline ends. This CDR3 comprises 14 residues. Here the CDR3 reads CATSRPSNGNEQFF. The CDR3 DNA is TGTGCCACCAGCAGGCCCAGTAACGGCAATGAGCAGTTCTTC.

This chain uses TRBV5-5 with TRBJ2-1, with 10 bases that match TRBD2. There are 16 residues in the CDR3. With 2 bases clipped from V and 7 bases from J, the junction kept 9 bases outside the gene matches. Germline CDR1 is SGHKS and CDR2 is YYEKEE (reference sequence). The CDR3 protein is CASSFYPSGGGNEQFF. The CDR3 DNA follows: TGTGCCAGCAGCTTTTACCCAAGCGGGGGGGGGAATGAGCAGTTCTTC.

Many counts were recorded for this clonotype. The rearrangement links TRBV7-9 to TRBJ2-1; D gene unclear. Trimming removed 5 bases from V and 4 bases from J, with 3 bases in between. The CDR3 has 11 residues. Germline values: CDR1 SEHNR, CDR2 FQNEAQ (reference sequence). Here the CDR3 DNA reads TGTGCCAGCAGCGATTACAATGAGCAGTTCTTC. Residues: CASSDYNEQFF.

The CDR3: CASSLHLLATGELFF. In DNA, the CDR3 is TGTGCCAGCAGCCTCCACCTCCTAGCGACCGGGGAGCTGTTTTTT. The rearrangement links TRBV7-2 to TRBJ2-2; D possibly corresponds to TRBD2 (6 bases). This CDR3 has 15 amino acids. Germline V gene lookup returns CDR1 SGHTA and CDR2 FQGNSA. V shed 5 bases and J shed 5 bases, with 15 bases lying between them. Full variable domain (rest looked up from reference TRBV7-2 and TRBJ2-2): GAGVSQSPSNKVTEKGKDVELRCDPISGHTALYWYRQSLGQGLEFLIYFQGNSAPDKSGLPSDRFSAERTGGSVSTLTIQRTQQEDSAVYLCASSLHLLATGELFFGEGSRLTVL.

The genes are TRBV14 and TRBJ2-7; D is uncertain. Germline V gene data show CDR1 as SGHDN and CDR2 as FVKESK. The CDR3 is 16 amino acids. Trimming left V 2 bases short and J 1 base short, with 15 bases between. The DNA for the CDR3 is TGTGCCAGCAGCCAATCTCGTGGGTTACTATCCTACGAGCAGTACTTC. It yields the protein CASSQSRGLLSYEQYF.

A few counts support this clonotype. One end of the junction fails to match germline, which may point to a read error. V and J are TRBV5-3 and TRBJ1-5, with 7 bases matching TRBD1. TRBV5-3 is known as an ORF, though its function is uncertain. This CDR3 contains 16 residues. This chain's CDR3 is CASSLPGGKVDQPQHF. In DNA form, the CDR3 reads TGTGCCAGCAGCTTGCCAGGGGGTAAGGTGGATCAGCCCCAGCATTTT.

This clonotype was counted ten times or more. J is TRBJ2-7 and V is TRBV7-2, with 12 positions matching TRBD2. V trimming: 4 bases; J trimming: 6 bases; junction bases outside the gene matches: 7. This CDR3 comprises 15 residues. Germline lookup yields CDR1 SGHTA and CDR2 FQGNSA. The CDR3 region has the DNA TGTGCCAGCAGCTCGTCTAGCGGGGGGGCCGTCGAGCAGTACTTC. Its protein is CASSSSSGGAVEQYF.

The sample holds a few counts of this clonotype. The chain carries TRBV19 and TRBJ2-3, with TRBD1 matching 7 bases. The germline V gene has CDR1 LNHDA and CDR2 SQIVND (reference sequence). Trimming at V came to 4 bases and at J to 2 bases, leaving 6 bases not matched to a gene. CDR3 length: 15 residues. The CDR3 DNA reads TGTGCCAGTAGTACCGGACAGGACCTCACAGATACGCAGTATTTT. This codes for CASSTGQDLTDTQYF.

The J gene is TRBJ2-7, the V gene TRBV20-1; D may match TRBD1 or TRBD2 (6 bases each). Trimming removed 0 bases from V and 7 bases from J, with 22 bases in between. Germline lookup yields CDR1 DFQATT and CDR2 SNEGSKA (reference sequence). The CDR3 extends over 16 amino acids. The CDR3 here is CSARDDGGRSDGEQYF. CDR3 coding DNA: TGCAGTGCTAGAGATGATGGGGGGCGTTCGGATGGGGAGCAGTACTTC.

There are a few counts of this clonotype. The CDR3 protein is CASSLIPQQETNTEAFF. The CDR3 nucleotides read TGTGCCAGCTCACTGATTCCCCAGCAGGAAACGAACACTGAAGCTTTCTTT. The rearrangement links TRBV18 to TRBJ1-1; D gene ambiguous. CDR1 KGHSH and CDR2 LQKENI come from the germline V gene. This CDR3 contains 17 residues. V was clipped by 4 bases and J by 1 base, with 19 bases between them.

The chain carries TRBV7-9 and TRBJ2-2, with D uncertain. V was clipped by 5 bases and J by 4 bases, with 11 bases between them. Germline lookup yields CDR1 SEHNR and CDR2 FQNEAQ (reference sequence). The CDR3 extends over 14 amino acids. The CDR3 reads CASSQALTTGELFF. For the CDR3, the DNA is TGTGCCAGCAGCCAGGCCCTTACCACCGGGGAGCTGTTTTTT.

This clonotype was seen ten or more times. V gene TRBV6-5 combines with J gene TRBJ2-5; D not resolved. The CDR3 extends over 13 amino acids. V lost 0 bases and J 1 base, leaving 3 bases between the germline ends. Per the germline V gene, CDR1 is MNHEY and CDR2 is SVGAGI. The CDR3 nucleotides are TGTGCCAGCAGTTACTCGATCCAAGAGACCCAGTACTTC. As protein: CASSYSIQETQYF.

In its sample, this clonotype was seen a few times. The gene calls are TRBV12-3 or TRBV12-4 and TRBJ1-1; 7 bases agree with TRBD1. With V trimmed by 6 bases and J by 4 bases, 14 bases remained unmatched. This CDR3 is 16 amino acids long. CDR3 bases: TGTGCCAGCAGCGTCATTACAGGGGTAGTTGGCACTGAAGCTTTCTTT. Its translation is CASSVITGVVGTEAFF.

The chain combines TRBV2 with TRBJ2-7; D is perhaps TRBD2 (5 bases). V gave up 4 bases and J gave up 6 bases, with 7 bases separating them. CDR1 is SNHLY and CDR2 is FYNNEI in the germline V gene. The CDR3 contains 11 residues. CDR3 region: CASSAGIEQYF. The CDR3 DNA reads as TGTGCCAGCAGTGCGGGGATCGAGCAGTACTTC.

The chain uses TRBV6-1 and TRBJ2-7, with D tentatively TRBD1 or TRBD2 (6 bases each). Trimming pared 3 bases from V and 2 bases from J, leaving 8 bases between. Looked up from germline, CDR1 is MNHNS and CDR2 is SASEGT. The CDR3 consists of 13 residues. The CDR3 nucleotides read TGTGCCAGCAGTGACGGGGGCCCCTACGAGCAGTACTTC. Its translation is CASSDGGPYEQYF.

The CDR3 DNA is TGTGCCAGCAGCCCACTCGGGACACTCTACAATGAGCAGTTCTTC. Protein product: CASSPLGTLYNEQFF. The rearrangement uses TRBV5-6 and TRBJ2-1, with D perhaps TRBD1 (6 bases). V lost 4 bases and J lost 3, with 14 bases in between. This CDR3 has 15 amino acids. Germline V CDR1 and CDR2: SGHDT, YYEEEE.

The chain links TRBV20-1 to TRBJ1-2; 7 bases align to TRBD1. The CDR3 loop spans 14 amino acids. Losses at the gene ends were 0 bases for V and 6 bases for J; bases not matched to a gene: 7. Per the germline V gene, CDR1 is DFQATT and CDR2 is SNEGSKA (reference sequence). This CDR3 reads CSARDWDRGDGYTF. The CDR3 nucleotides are TGCAGTGCTAGAGATTGGGACAGAGGGGATGGCTACACCTTC.

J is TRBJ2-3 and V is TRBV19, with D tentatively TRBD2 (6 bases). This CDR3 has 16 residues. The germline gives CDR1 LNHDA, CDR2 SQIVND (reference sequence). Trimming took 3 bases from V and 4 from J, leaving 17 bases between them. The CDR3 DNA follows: TGTGCCAGTAGTATCCCCGACAAAGGGAGGTCAGATACGCAGTATTTT. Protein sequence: CASSIPDKGRSDTQYF. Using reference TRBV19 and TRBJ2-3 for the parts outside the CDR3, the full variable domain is DGGITQSPKYLFRKEGQNVTLSCEQNLNHDAMYWYRQDPGQGLRLIYYSQIVNDFQKGDIAEGYSVSREKKESFPLTVTSAQKNPTAFYLCASSIPDKGRSDTQYFGPGTRLTVL.

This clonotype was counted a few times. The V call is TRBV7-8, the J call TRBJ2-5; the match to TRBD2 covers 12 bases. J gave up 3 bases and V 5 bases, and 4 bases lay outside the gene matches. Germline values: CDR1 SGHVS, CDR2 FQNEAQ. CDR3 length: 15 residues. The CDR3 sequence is CASSNRLAGEETQYF. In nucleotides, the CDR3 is TGTGCCAGCAGCAATCGACTAGCGGGGGAAGAGACCCAGTACTTC.

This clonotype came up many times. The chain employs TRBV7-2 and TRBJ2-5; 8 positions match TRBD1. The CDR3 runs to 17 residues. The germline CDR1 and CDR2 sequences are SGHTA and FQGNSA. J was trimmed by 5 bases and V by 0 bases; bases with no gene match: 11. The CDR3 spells CASSLAQVDRVGETQYF. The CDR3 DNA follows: TGTGCCAGCAGCTTAGCGCAGGTGGACAGGGTGGGCGAGACCCAGTACTTC.

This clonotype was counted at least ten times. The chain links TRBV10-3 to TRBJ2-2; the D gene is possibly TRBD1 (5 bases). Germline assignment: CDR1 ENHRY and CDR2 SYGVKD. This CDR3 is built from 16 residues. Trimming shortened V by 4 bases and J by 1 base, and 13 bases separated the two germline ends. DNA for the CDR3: TGTGCCATCAGTGGGACACCTGTGGGGAACACCGGGGAGCTGTTTTTT. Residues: CAISGTPVGNTGELFF.

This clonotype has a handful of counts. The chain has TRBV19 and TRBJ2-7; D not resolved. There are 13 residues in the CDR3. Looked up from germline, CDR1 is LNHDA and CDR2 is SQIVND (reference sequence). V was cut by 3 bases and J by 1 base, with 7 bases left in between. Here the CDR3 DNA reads TGTGCCAGTAGTATTACCCCGTCCTACGAGCAGTACTTC. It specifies CASSITPSYEQYF.

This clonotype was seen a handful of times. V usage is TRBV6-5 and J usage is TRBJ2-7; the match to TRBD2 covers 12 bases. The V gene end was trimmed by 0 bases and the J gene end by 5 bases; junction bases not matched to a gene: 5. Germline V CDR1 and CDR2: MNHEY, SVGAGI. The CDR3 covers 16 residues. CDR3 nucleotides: TGTGCCAGCAGTTACTCGTGGACTAGCGGGGTCCACGAGCAGTACTTC. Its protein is CASSYSWTSGVHEQYF.

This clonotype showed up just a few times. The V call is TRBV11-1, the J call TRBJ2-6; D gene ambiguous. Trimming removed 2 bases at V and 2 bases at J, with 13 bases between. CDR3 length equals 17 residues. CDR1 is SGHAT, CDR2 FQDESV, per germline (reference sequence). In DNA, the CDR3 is TGTGCCAGCAGCTTATACAGAGATCCCGCTGGGGCCAACGTCCTGACTTTC. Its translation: CASSLYRDPAGANVLTF.

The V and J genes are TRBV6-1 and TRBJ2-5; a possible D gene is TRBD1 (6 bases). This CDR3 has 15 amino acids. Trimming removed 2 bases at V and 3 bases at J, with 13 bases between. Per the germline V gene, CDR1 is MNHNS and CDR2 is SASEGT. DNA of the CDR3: TGTGCCAGCAGTGAATGGGGGCCCTCAGAAGAGACCCAGTACTTC. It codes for CASSEWGPSEETQYF.

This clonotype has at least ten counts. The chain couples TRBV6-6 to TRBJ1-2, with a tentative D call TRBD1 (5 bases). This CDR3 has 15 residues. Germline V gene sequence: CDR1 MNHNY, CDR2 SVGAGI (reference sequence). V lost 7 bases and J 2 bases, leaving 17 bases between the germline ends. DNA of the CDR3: TGTGCCAGCAATCTTATCTTACAGGAGAACTATGGCTACACCTTC. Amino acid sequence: CASNLILQENYGYTF.

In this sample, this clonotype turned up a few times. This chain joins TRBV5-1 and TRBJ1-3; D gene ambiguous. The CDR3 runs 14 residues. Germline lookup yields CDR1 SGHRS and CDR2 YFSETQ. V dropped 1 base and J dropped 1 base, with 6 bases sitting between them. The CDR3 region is CASSLMGSGNTIYF. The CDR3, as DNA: TGCGCCAGCAGCTTGATGGGTTCTGGAAACACCATATATTTT. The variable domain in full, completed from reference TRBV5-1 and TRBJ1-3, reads KAGVTQTPRYLIKTRGQQVTLSCSPISGHRSVSWYQQTPGQGLQFLFEYFSETQRNKGNFPGRFSGRQFSNSRSEMNVSTLELGDSALYLCASSLMGSGNTIYFGEGSWLTVV.